These 27 T cell receptor beta chains were all obtained from the same sample, sequenced in a study of T cell responses to AZD1222 COVID-19 vaccine. The repertoire was sequenced with immunoSEQ multiplex PCR; TCRdb's copy has only in-frame clones and lacks some. The top ten hold around 45% of the sample, which has approximately 70,000 clones, less than 85% seen once. Sequences were derived from peripheral blood, sampled 28 days after the second AZD1222 dose. These receptors all come from an adult who received the AZD1222 COVID-19 vaccine.

The chain uses TRBV28 and TRBJ2-5, with 7 bases that match TRBD2. The CDR3 loop spans 14 amino acids. Looked up from germline, CDR1 is MDHEN and CDR2 is SYDVKM. The CDR3 bases are TGTGCTGCAGGAGCGGGAAGCCACCAAGAGACCCAGTACTTC. It encodes CAAGAGSHQETQYF.

This clone has more than one count but fewer than ten. The chain links TRBV2 to TRBJ2-2, with TRBD2 matching 9 bases. The CDR3 length is 14 residues. V lost 8 bases to trimming and J lost 4 bases; unmatched junction nucleotides: 5. Germline V CDR1 and CDR2: SNHLY, FYNNEI. The chain's CDR3 is CASAREGSTGELFF. DNA for the CDR3: TGTGCCAGCGCGCGGGAGGGTAGCACCGGGGAGCTGTTTTTT.

The rearrangement links TRBV6-1 to TRBJ2-7; 8 nucleotides agree with TRBD1. CDR1 is MNHNS, CDR2 SASEGT, per germline. Losses at the gene ends were 0 bases for V and 2 bases for J; bases not matched to a gene: 3. This CDR3 has 15 amino acids. For the CDR3, the DNA is TGTGCCAGCAGTGAAGCTGGGACAGGTCCCTACGAGCAGTACTTC. This encodes CASSEAGTGPYEQYF.

The V and J genes are TRBV12-3 or TRBV12-4 and TRBJ1-3, with no clear D. CDR3 length: 11 amino acids. V lost 7 bases and J 4 bases, leaving 5 bases between the germline ends. CDR3 coding DNA: TGTGCCAGCATCACGGGAAACACCATATATTTT. As protein: CASITGNTIYF.

The chain links TRBV10-3 to TRBJ2-5; 11 bases fit TRBD1. Trimming cost V 8 bases and J 4 bases; bases outside gene matches: 0. Germline V gives CDR1 ENHRY, CDR2 SYGVKD. The CDR3 loop spans 12 amino acids. CDR3 in amino acids: CAIGTGGETQYF. The CDR3 nucleotides read TGTGCCATCGGGACAGGGGGAGAGACCCAGTACTTC.

J is TRBJ2-2 and V is TRBV19; D is perhaps TRBD2 (5 bases). This CDR3 comprises 12 residues. Germline CDR1 and CDR2: LNHDA and SQIVND (reference sequence). The ends were cut back, 10 bases at V and 3 bases at J, with 9 bases in the middle. CDR3 in amino acids: CATLGDTGELFF. As DNA, the CDR3 is TGTGCCACCCTCGGGGACACCGGGGAGCTGTTTTTT.

This clone came up a few times. The chain couples TRBV24-1 to TRBJ2-7; D is possibly TRBD2 (5 bases). Germline values: CDR1 KGHDR, CDR2 SFDVKD. V lost 3 bases and J 2 bases, leaving 7 bases between the germline ends. The CDR3 runs 13 residues. The CDR3 protein is CATSDSGAYEQYF. CDR3 nucleotide sequence: TGTGCCACCAGTGATAGCGGAGCCTACGAGCAGTACTTC.

This chain connects TRBV25-1 to TRBJ1-3; D gene uncertain. This CDR3 has 18 residues. Germline V gene data show CDR1 as MGHDK and CDR2 as SYGVNS. The ends were cut back, 4 bases at V and 4 bases at J, with 23 bases in the middle. The CDR3 sequence is CASSGKIGPLVWGNTIYF. The CDR3 DNA reads TGTGCCAGCAGTGGGAAGATAGGACCTCTCGTATGGGGAAACACCATATATTTT.

This clone was detected only once. The genes are TRBV2 and TRBJ2-1; no reliable D call. CDR3 length: 14 residues. V lost 1 base and J 4 bases, leaving 8 bases between the germline ends. Looked up from germline, CDR1 is SNHLY and CDR2 is FYNNEI. The CDR3 nucleotides are TGTGCCAGCAGTGAAGTTGGTAGTTACAATGAGCAGTTCTTC. As protein: CASSEVGSYNEQFF.

V usage is TRBV7-9 and J usage is TRBJ1-1; D gene uncertain. V lost 5 bases, J lost 7 bases, and 14 bases lay in between. Germline CDR1 SEHNR, CDR2 FQNEAQ (reference sequence). The CDR3 consists of 13 residues. This CDR3 reads CASSPRHAREAFF. In nucleotides, the CDR3 is TGTGCCAGCAGCCCAAGACACGCCCGTGAAGCTTTCTTT.

V gene TRBV12-5 combines with J gene TRBJ2-4; the D is unclear. The CDR3 loop spans 12 amino acids. The germline V gene encodes CDR1 LGHNT and CDR2 FRNRAP. The V and J ends lost 9 bases and 0 bases respectively, with 6 bases between them. CDR3 loop: CASFRAKNIQYF. The CDR3, as DNA: TGTGCTAGCTTCAGAGCCAAAAACATTCAGTACTTC.

V is TRBV7-6 and J is TRBJ2-5; D may be TRBD1 or TRBD2 (6 bases each). Germline loops: CDR1 SGHVS, CDR2 FNYEAQ. V lost 5 bases, J lost 5 bases, and 9 bases lay in between. This CDR3 is built from 12 residues. CDR3 sequence reads: CASSRGGETQYF. In DNA form, the CDR3 reads TGTGCCAGCAGCCGAGGGGGGGAGACCCAGTACTTC.

The chain joins TRBV6-5 to TRBJ2-2, with unresolved D. This CDR3 comprises 15 residues. CDR1 and CDR2 (germline): MNHEY, SVGAGI. Trimming shortened V by 2 bases and J by 0 bases, and 7 bases separated the two germline ends. CDR3 residues: CASSYVGTNTGELFF. The CDR3 DNA is TGTGCCAGCAGTTACGTAGGGACGAACACCGGGGAGCTGTTTTTT.

This chain uses TRBV6-5 with TRBJ1-1; 7 bases are shared with TRBD1. V lost 6 bases and J lost 10; bases outside the gene matches: 11. CDR1 MNHEY and CDR2 SVGAGI come from the germline V gene. This CDR3 has 13 residues. The CDR3 loop is CASSPLPGDRAFF. CDR3 DNA: TGTGCCAGCAGCCCCCTCCCCGGGGACAGAGCTTTCTTT.

V and J are TRBV11-3 and TRBJ2-2, with D tentatively TRBD2 (5 bases). The CDR3 spans 14 residues. Germline V gene sequence: CDR1 SGHNT, CDR2 YENEEA. V lost 1 base, J lost 7 bases, and 10 bases lay in between. DNA for the CDR3: TGTGCCAGCAGCTTAGCGGGGTCCGGCGGGGAGCTGTTTTTT. This gives the protein CASSLAGSGGELFF.

This chain uses TRBV3-1 (or the pseudogene TRBV3-2) with TRBJ2-7, with D perhaps TRBD2 (6 bases). The CDR3 runs 15 residues. V shed 1 base and J shed 5 bases, with 15 bases lying between them. Germline assignment: CDR1 LGHDT and CDR2 YNNKEL (reference sequence). CDR3 sequence reads: CASSQVGGAGNEQYF. CDR3 bases: TGTGCCAGCAGCCAAGTCGGCGGGGCAGGGAACGAGCAGTACTTC.

The chain has TRBV29-1 and TRBJ2-1; weak D call: TRBD2 (6 bases). The V gene lost 2 bases and the J gene lost 9 bases, with 11 bases spanning the gap. This CDR3 has 12 residues. From germline, CDR1 is SQVTM and CDR2 ANQGSEA. CDR3 nucleotide sequence: TGCAGCGTTGAACCCGGGGGTATTGAGCAGTTCTTC. It encodes CSVEPGGIEQFF.

This chain connects TRBV5-5 to TRBJ1-2; tentatively, D is TRBD1 (5 bases). The V gene's germline CDR1 is SGHKS and CDR2 YYEKEE (reference sequence). Trimming stripped 0 bases from V and 7 bases from J, with 7 bases between. The CDR3 is 12 residues long. CDR3 region: CASSLEGFGYTF. The CDR3 DNA follows: TGTGCCAGCAGCTTGGAGGGGTTTGGCTACACCTTC.

This clone has a single count. V gene TRBV13 combines with J gene TRBJ1-6; D remains ambiguous. The CDR3 spans 16 residues. Germline CDR1 reads PRHDT; CDR2 reads FYEKMQ (reference sequence). Trimming stripped 3 bases from V and 0 bases from J, with 9 bases between. In nucleotides, the CDR3 is TGTGCCAGCAGCTTTTGGCAAGACTCCTATAATTCACCCCTCCACTTT. Protein product: CASSFWQDSYNSPLHF.

The V gene is TRBV2, the J gene TRBJ2-7; D might be TRBD2 (5 bases). The CDR3 has 15 residues. V lost 10 bases, J lost 1 base, and 20 bases lay in between. Germline assignment: CDR1 SNHLY and CDR2 FYNNEI. CDR3 nucleotides: TGTGCCACCAGGTTAGAAAGTCCGGGGTCCTACGAGCAGTACTTC. It yields the protein CATRLESPGSYEQYF.

This chain uses TRBV6-5 with TRBJ1-2; 7 bases are shared with TRBD1. V gave up 6 bases and J gave up 4 bases; unmatched junction bases: 8. The CDR3 is 14 amino acids. The germline gives CDR1 MNHEY, CDR2 SVGAGI. Here the CDR3 reads CASSDPGQIYGYTF. In DNA form, the CDR3 reads TGTGCCAGCAGCGACCCGGGACAGATCTATGGCTACACCTTC.

This chain joins TRBV9 and TRBJ1-1; D call uncertain. Germline values: CDR1 SGDLS, CDR2 YYNGEE. CDR3 length: 13 residues. The ends were cut back, 0 bases at V and 4 bases at J, with 7 bases in the middle. CDR3 nucleotide sequence: TGTGCCAGCAGCGTAGGACGCTTCACTGAAGCTTTCTTT. It codes for CASSVGRFTEAFF.

This chain joins TRBV10-3 and TRBJ2-1; D possibly matches TRBD1 or TRBD2 (5 bases each). Germline CDR1 is ENHRY and CDR2 is SYGVKD. V lost 5 bases and J lost 4, with 18 bases in between. CDR3 length: 16 residues. DNA for the CDR3: TGTGCCATCAGTCGTACCGGGACCGAACCTTACAATGAGCAGTTCTTC. This sequence encodes CAISRTGTEPYNEQFF.

In its sample, this clone was seen a few times. The chain carries TRBV2 and TRBJ2-1, with TRBD2 as a possible D gene (6 bases). This CDR3 has 15 amino acids. Germline-derived CDR1 and CDR2 are SNHLY and FYNNEI. V was pared by 2 bases and J by 7 bases, with 15 bases between. CDR3 sequence (DNA): TGTGCCAGCAGTGAAATCAAGTTTGGGGGGAATGAGCAGTTCTTC. Translation gives CASSEIKFGGNEQFF.

The genes are TRBV5-1 and TRBJ1-1; 8 bases map to TRBD1. CDR1 and CDR2 from the germline V gene are SGHRS and YFSETQ. The CDR3 runs to 13 residues. The V segment lost 7 bases and the J segment 1 base; nucleotides outside the gene matches: 3. This CDR3 reads CASRGTGNTEAFF. The CDR3 DNA sequence: TGCGCCAGCCGCGGGACAGGGAACACTGAAGCTTTCTTT.

The chain uses TRBV7-9 and TRBJ1-2, with TRBD1 matching over 7 bases. This CDR3 contains 14 residues. With 5 bases clipped from V and 4 bases from J, the junction kept 7 bases outside the gene matches. Germline assignment: CDR1 SEHNR and CDR2 FQNEAQ (reference sequence). The CDR3 spells CASSPDRSSYGYTF. Here the CDR3 DNA reads TGTGCCAGCAGCCCGGACAGGTCCAGCTATGGCTACACCTTC. The complete variable domain, with remaining parts taken from reference TRBV7-9 and TRBJ1-2, reads DTGVSQNPRHKITKRGQNVTFRCDPISEHNRLYWYRQTLGQGPEFLTYFQNEAQLEKSRLLSDRFSAERPKGSFSTLEIQRTEQGDSAMYLCASSPDRSSYGYTFGSGTRLTVV.

The rearrangement uses TRBV6-1 and TRBJ1-2, with D hard to call. There are 12 residues in the CDR3. Germline V CDR1 and CDR2: MNHNS, SASEGT. V lost 1 base, J lost 5 bases, and 5 bases lay in between. The CDR3 bases are TGTGCCAGCAGTGAAGTCATTTATGGCTACACCTTC. Translating it yields CASSEVIYGYTF.